These T cell receptor beta chains were read from a single sample in a study of T cell changes during pregnancy in multiple sclerosis. The table came from immunoSEQ multiplex PCR; TCRdb's copy has only in-frame clones and leaves some out. Here the sample spans about 64,000 clones, over 85% being singletons. Sample: peripheral blood, taken in the second trimester of pregnancy. These receptors originate from a female donor with multiple sclerosis, enrolled in a pregnancy study. CDR3s include the opening cysteine and the closing phenylalanine or tryptophan. A D gene is named only where the DNA matches it firmly. Only some rows state a clone size, as once, few, many or a class for expanded clones.

CASSPWTSGTYEQYF,TGTGCCAGTAGTCCTTGGACTAGCGGGACTTACGAGCAGTACTTC,TRBD2,NA,TRBV19,TRBJ2-7
CASSTNTARGEKLFF,TGTGCCAGCAGTACAAACACTGCCCGGGGTGAAAAACTGTTTTTT,NA,NA,TRBV2,TRBJ1-4
CASSSGQNTEAFF,TGTGCCAGCAGTTCGGGACAGAACACTGAAGCTTTCTTT,NA,NA,TRBV28,TRBJ1-1
CASSQDLRQPDKGEQYF,TGCGCCAGCAGCCAAGATCTAAGGCAGCCGGACAAAGGGGAGCAGTACTTC,NA,NA,TRBV4-1,TRBJ2-7
CASSLGDRVATNEKLFF,TGTGCCAGCAGCTTGGGGGACAGGGTTGCCACTAATGAAAAACTGTTTTTT,TRBD1,NA,TRBV5-4,TRBJ1-4
CASSLSPRQGLSSYEQYF,TGTGCCAGCAGTTTATCCCCCAGACAGGGTCTAAGCTCCTACGAGCAGTACTTC,TRBD1,once,TRBV27,TRBJ2-7
CASYSEGGNTEAFF,TGTGCCAGCTACTCCGAAGGGGGGAACACTGAAGCTTTCTTT,NA,NA,TRBV28,TRBJ1-1
CASSERHSRGTDTQYF,TGTGCCAGCAGCGAACGTCACAGCAGGGGCACAGATACGCAGTATTTT,NA,once,TRBV5-4,TRBJ2-3
CSARDRAIQYF,TGCAGTGCTAGAGATCGAGCAATTCAGTACTTC,NA,NA,TRBV20-1,TRBJ2-4
CASGLGTAPYNSPLHF,TGTGCTAGTGGTCTAGGGACAGCACCCTATAATTCACCCCTCCACTTT,TRBD1,NA,TRBV12-5,TRBJ1-6
CATGWGGESNQPQHF,TGTGCCACCGGCTGGGGGGGCGAAAGCAATCAGCCCCAGCATTTT,NA,NA,TRBV10-3,TRBJ1-5
CASSLVSGGRNEQFF,TGTGCCAGCAGTTTAGTGTCGGGAGGCCGGAATGAGCAGTTCTTC,TRBD2,NA,TRBV28,TRBJ2-1
CASSGVTGGAVYNEQFF,TGTGCCAGCAGTGGAGTGACAGGGGGCGCGGTGTACAATGAGCAGTTCTTC,TRBD1,NA,TRBV6-1,TRBJ2-1
CASSIDRGGWETQYF,TGTGCCAGCAGCATAGACAGGGGTGGTTGGGAGACCCAGTACTTC,TRBD1,once,TRBV7-6,TRBJ2-5
CASSLAGTEINYEQYF,TGTGCCAGCAGCTTAGCCGGGACTGAAATAAACTACGAGCAGTACTTC,NA,NA,TRBV7-6,TRBJ2-7
CATFSAGGYEQYF,TGTGCCACCTTTTCAGCGGGAGGGTACGAGCAGTACTTC,TRBD2,NA,TRBV28,TRBJ2-7
CASSPNGGQDYNEQFF,TGTGCCAGCAGCCCCAATGGGGGACAGGACTACAATGAGCAGTTCTTC,TRBD1,NA,TRBV5-5,TRBJ2-1
CAISEVETGGGTEAFF,TGTGCCATCAGTGAGGTTGAGACAGGGGGCGGCACTGAAGCTTTCTTT,TRBD1,NA,TRBV10-3,TRBJ1-1
CAWWTAPDVLTF,TGTGCCTGGTGGACAGCCCCCGACGTCCTGACTTTC,NA,NA,TRBV30,TRBJ2-6
CASSRLAGGYNEQFF,TGTGCCAGCAGCCGTCTAGCGGGAGGGTACAATGAGCAGTTCTTC,TRBD2,NA,TRBV7-2,TRBJ2-1
CASSFGLAGFNEQFF,TGTGCCAGCAGCTTTGGTCTGGCGGGGTTCAATGAGCAGTTCTTC,NA,NA,TRBV13,TRBJ2-1
CSSAGPLNSNQPQHF,TGTTCCTCAGCAGGGCCTCTGAATAGCAATCAGCCCCAGCATTTT,NA,NA,TRBV2,TRBJ1-5
CASSEQGPANVLTF,TGTGCCAGCAGTGAACAGGGCCCCGCCAACGTCCTGACTTTC,NA,once,TRBV2,TRBJ2-6
CASSIESPSGSTDTQYF,TGTGCCAGTAGTATAGAGTCGCCTAGCGGGAGCACAGATACGCAGTATTTT,TRBD2,NA,TRBV19,TRBJ2-3
CASSQDPFQETYEQYF,TGCGCCAGCAGCCAAGATCCCTTCCAGGAAACCTACGAGCAGTACTTC,NA,NA,TRBV4-3,TRBJ2-7
CATRTGINEKLFF,TGTGCCACCCGGACAGGGATTAATGAAAAACTGTTTTTT,TRBD1,NA,TRBV2,TRBJ1-4
CASSPTGAGNEQFF,TGTGCCAGCAGCCCAACGGGAGCGGGGAATGAGCAGTTCTTC,TRBD2,NA,TRBV4-2,TRBJ2-1
CATSNGQGSYQPQHF,TGTGCCACCAGCAACGGACAGGGGAGTTATCAGCCCCAGCATTTT,TRBD1,NA,TRBV15,TRBJ1-5
CASSDGSGGALGNQPQHF,TGTGCCAGCAGTGATGGCTCGGGGGGGGCCTTGGGCAATCAGCCCCAGCATTTT,NA,once,TRBV2,TRBJ1-5